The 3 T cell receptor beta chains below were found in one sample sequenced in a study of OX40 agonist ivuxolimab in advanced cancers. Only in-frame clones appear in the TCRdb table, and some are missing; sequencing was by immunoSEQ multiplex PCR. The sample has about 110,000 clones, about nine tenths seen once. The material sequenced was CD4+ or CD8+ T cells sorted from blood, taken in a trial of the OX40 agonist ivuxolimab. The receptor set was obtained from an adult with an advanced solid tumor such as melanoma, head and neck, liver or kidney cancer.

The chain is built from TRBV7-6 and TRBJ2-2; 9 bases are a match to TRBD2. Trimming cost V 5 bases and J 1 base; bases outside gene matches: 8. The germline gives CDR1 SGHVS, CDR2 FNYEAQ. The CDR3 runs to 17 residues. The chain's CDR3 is CASSNAGGPLNTGELFF. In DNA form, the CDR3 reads TGTGCCAGCAGCAACGCGGGGGGGCCGTTGAACACCGGGGAGCTGTTTTTT.

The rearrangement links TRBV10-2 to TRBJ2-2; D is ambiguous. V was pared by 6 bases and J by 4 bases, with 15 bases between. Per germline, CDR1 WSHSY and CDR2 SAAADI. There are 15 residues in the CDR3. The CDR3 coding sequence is TGCGCCAGCAGGATAGAGGCAATTTCCACCGGGGAGCTGTTTTTT. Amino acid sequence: CASRIEAISTGELFF.

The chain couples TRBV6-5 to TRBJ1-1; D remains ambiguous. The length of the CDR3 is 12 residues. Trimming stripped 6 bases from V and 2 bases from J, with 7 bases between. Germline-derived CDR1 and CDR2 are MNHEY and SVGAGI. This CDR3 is CASRQHNTEAFF. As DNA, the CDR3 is TGTGCCAGCAGGCAGCATAACACTGAAGCTTTCTTT.